A selection of T cell receptor beta chains follows, all from one sample in a study of cytomegalovirus exposure and HLA in healthy donors. Data came from immunoSEQ multiplex PCR; TCRdb stores just in-frame clones and leaves some out. The sample consists of about 120,000 clones, more than 70% of them appearing once. Specimen: PBMCs. The source of these receptors is a young woman in good health and CMV-seronegative. Both conserved end residues are trimmed from each CDR3.

length	J	V	CDR3
14	TRBJ2-5	TRBV4-3	ASSQARGANQETQY
13	TRBJ1-2	TRBV6-5	ASSYSTGNNYGYT
16	TRBJ2-3	TRBV5-1	ASELGTSGGMGTDTQY
13	TRBJ1-2	TRBV27	ASSTRGGPNYGYT
13	TRBJ1-1	TRBV13	ASSLGGRGDTEAF
12	TRBJ1-3	TRBV6-1	ASSMDSSGNTIY
12	TRBJ2-3	TRBV19	ASSKQGATDTQY
13	TRBJ1-5	TRBV28	ASSFGHPGDQPQH
16	TRBJ2-2	TRBV7-8	ASSRGRGPELGTGELF
10	TRBJ1-5	TRBV27	ASSTGRQPQH
13	TRBJ1-4	TRBV7-6	ASSLERDNNEKLF
12	TRBJ2-3	TRBV7-9	ASSWATDTDTQY
14	TRBJ2-1	TRBV6-6	ASRVLQRGVNNEQF
9	TRBJ2-7	TRBV29-1	SVDWMSEQY
12	TRBJ2-7	TRBV6-1	ASSHDRGPYEQY
13	TRBJ1-5	TRBV4-3	ASSQDFGSNQPQH
12	TRBJ2-3	TRBV4-3	ASSQDGSTDTQY
14	TRBJ1-5	TRBV5-1	ASSAKGQKGNQPQH
15	TRBJ2-7	TRBV10-3	AISESEEGQVIEEQY
14	TRBJ2-3	TRBV5-8	ASSLSSSGRTDTQY
14	TRBJ2-2	TRBV11-2	ASSLGAGGWTGELF
12	TRBJ2-7	TRBV19	ASSWTGPSYEQY
16	TRBJ2-2	TRBV18	ASSPNVQTGRNTGELF
13	TRBJ1-1	TRBV19	ASSILSGGNTEAF
13	TRBJ2-1	TRBV4-1	ASSQGDSSYNEQF
12	TRBJ2-2	TRBV6-5	ASTRTGATGELF
13	TRBJ2-7	TRBV19	ASSIVLSSTYEQY